This T cell receptor (beta chain) was sequenced during a study of read filtering for tumor transcriptome and immune sequencing. Overall study context: Among patients, some 17 were male and around 13 female, aged 47 to 80 (mean approximately 71). After DNase treatment, RNA was made into whole-transcriptome libraries. Study-level points and caveats: Correlation between methods rose after single-read clonotypes were removed.

This clonotype was counted a few times. What it recognizes is unknown. From roughly 390 ng of RNA, a library with molecular barcoded alpha/delta and beta/gamma adaptors was made. TCRdb used MiXCR to reprocess the reads, holding one entry per CDR3 protein. The top ten clones hold about an eighth of a sample with 85,000 to 100,000 distinct CDR3 sequences, about a fifth of them seen once. This CDR3 has 12 residues. Trimming left V 6 bases short and J 8 bases short, with 10 bases between. Specimen: a population of CD138-negative cells sorted from bone marrow. The chain couples TRBV12-3 or TRBV12-4 to TRBJ2-2; D may match TRBD1 or TRBD2 (5 bases each). This TCR was recovered from a donor over 35 with multiple myeloma. The CDR3 sequence: CASRGDLGELFF. The DNA of the CDR3 is TGTGCCAGCAGAGGGGACCTAGGGGAGCTGTTTTTT.